The 10 T cell receptor beta chains below were found in one sample sequenced in a study of T-cell memory formation after mild COVID-19. One entry per CDR3 protein results from TCRdb running MiXCR on the 5' RACE reads. In the table there are about 190,000 distinct CDR3 sequences, approximately 30% of which are singletons. The material sequenced was PBMCs or a T cell subset sorted from them (not recorded which). The receptors were gathered from an adult woman who had mild COVID-19 (a few samples of this study predate the infection). Cell type and time point are not known.

This clonotype showed up just a few times. This sequence joins TRBV3-2 and TRBJ2-7. TRBV3-2 is a recognized pseudogene. The CDR3 covers 12 residues. The CDR3 region is CASSQGAYEQYF. The CDR3 DNA sequence: TGTGCCAGCAGCCAAGGGGCCTACGAGCAGTACTTC.

This clonotype was recorded at least ten times. This chain joins TRBV18 and TRBJ2-1; no firm D call. Trimming shortened V by 2 bases and J by 0 bases, and 14 bases separated the two germline ends. Looked up from germline, CDR1 is KGHSH and CDR2 is LQKENI. The CDR3 contains 17 residues. The CDR3: CASSPLALPSSYNEQFF. Written as DNA, the CDR3 is TGTGCCAGCTCACCATTGGCGCTGCCAAGCTCCTACAATGAGCAGTTCTTC.

This rearrangement joins TRBV24-1 to TRBJ1-2; 8 positions match TRBD1. There are 14 residues in the CDR3. With 2 bases clipped from V and 6 bases from J, the junction kept 4 bases outside the gene matches. Germline CDR1 is KGHDR and CDR2 is SFDVKD. The CDR3 sequence: CATSDSRGRNGYTF. CDR3 bases: TGTGCCACCAGTGATTCCAGGGGGCGGAATGGCTACACCTTC.

This chain uses TRBV12-3 or TRBV12-4 with TRBJ2-7; perhaps TRBD1 as D (6 bases). V gave up 5 bases and J gave up 2 bases, with 10 bases separating them. The CDR3 runs to 13 residues. The CDR3 DNA is TGTGCCAGCAGTCGGACAGTAACCTACGAGCAGTACTTC. This gives the protein CASSRTVTYEQYF.

This clonotype was counted between two and nine times. The chain is built from TRBV5-1 and TRBJ2-2, with TRBD1 as a possible D gene (6 bases). With 1 base removed from V and 2 bases from J, the gap between germline ends came to 9 bases. The CDR3 is made up of 15 amino acids. Germline lookup yields CDR1 SGHRS and CDR2 YFSETQ. The CDR3: CASSLRTDNTGELFF. The CDR3 DNA is TGCGCCAGCAGCTTGCGGACAGATAACACCGGGGAGCTGTTTTTT.

This clonotype appeared a few times. The chain uses TRBV10-2 and TRBJ2-3, with 9 positions matching TRBD1. This CDR3 is built from 20 residues. Germline CDR1 WSHSY, CDR2 SAAADI. V shed 8 bases, J shed 0 bases, and the junction held 21 bases outside the gene matches. In DNA, the CDR3 is TGCGCCAGCCCACGCTTTAAACCGGGACAGGGAGTAGTCAGCACAGATACGCAGTATTTT. This gives the protein CASPRFKPGQGVVSTDTQYF.

The sample holds a few counts of this clonotype. The V call is TRBV6-2 or TRBV6-3, the J call TRBJ2-3; D might be TRBD2 (6 bases). This CDR3 spans 14 amino acids. Looked up from germline, CDR1 is MNHEY and CDR2 is SVGEGT. V lost 2 bases and J lost 4, with 10 bases in between. CDR3 amino acids: CASSYTAGPDTQYF. In nucleotides, the CDR3 is TGTGCCAGCAGTTACACCGCGGGGCCAGATACGCAGTATTTT.

The CDR3 sequence: CASSFTLGTDTQYF. The CDR3 DNA reads TGTGCCAGCAGCTTTACACTAGGCACAGATACGCAGTATTTT. The V call is TRBV7-2, the J call TRBJ2-3, with a possible D match to TRBD2 (5 bases). Germline CDR1 SGHTA, CDR2 FQGNSA. Trimming took off 3 bases at V and 1 base at J, with 8 bases between the two ends. The CDR3 totals 14 residues.

This clonotype was seen more than once but under ten times. The J gene is TRBJ1-1, the V gene TRBV5-1; D may be TRBD1 (6 bases). The CDR3 covers 13 residues. CDR1 SGHRS and CDR2 YFSETQ come from the germline V gene. V lost 3 bases, J lost 10 bases, and 16 bases lay in between. CDR3 coding DNA: TGCGCCAGCAGCTCGCAGGGGTCCATGGGAGCTTTCTTT. This translates into CASSSQGSMGAFF. The whole variable domain, remainder taken from reference TRBV5-1 and TRBJ1-1, is KAGVTQTPRYLIKTRGQQVTLSCSPISGHRSVSWYQQTPGQGLQFLFEYFSETQRNKGNFPGRFSGRQFSNSRSEMNVSTLELGDSALYLCASSSQGSMGAFFGQGTRLTVV.

V is TRBV18 and J is TRBJ2-2; unclear D gene. Trimming shortened V by 6 bases and J by 0 bases, and 11 bases separated the two germline ends. Germline-derived CDR1 and CDR2 are KGHSH and LQKENI. The CDR3 has 15 residues. This CDR3 is CASSGKIPNTGELFF. The CDR3 region has the DNA TGTGCCAGCTCCGGCAAAATTCCGAACACCGGGGAGCTGTTTTTT.